This TCR beta chain was identified in a study of T cells in Graves' hyperthyroidism and ophthalmopathy. Overall study results and limits: Most thyroid-expanded clonotypes above 0.001 were also found in blood.

Regions amplified from RNA transcripts were the TCR beta CDR3 regions. First-round RT-PCR of the TCR CDR3 relied on the HTBI primer set. TCRdb fed the multiplex PCR reads into MiXCR, producing one record per CDR3 protein. The profile shows around 210,000 distinct CDR3 sequences, about a sixth of them singletons. Concerning this clonotype itself: No antigen is known for it.

The J segment lost 3 bases and the V segment lost 3 bases, leaving 4 bases of the junction unmatched. Germline CDR1 and CDR2: MNHEY and SMNVEV (reference sequence). This CDR3 is built from 15 residues. The receptor comes from a woman in her fifties or sixties with Graves' hyperthyroidism. The chain links TRBV27 to TRBJ2-3, with 9 nucleotides matching TRBD2. Sequenced: blood. The CDR3 is CASSFSGSRTDTQYF. CDR3 in DNA: TGTGCCAGCAGTTTTAGCGGGAGTCGGACAGATACGCAGTATTTT.